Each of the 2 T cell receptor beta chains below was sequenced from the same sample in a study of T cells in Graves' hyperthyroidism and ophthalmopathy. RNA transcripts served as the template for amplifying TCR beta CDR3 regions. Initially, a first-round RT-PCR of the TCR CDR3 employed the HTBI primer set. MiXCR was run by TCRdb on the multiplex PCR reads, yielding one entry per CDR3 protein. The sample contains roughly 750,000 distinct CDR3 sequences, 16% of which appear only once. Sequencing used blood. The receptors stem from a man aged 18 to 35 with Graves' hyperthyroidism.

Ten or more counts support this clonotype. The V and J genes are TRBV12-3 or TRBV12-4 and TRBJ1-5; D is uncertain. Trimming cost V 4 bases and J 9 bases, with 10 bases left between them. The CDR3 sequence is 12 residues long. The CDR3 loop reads CASSSRMSPQHF. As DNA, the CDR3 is TGTGCCAGCAGTTCCCGCATGTCGCCCCAGCATTTT.

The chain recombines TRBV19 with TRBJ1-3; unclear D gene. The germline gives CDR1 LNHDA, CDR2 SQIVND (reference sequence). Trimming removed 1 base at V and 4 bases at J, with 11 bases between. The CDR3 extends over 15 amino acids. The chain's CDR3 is CASSIAGLAGNTIYF. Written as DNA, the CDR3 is TGTGCCAGTAGTATAGCTGGGTTGGCCGGAAACACCATATATTTT.